This T cell receptor (beta chain) stems from a study of blood T cell repertoires in COVID-19. Overall study: The study drew acute and convalescent COVID-19 samples from the United States, Italy and Spain.

This clone was counted a few times. The germline V gene has CDR1 MDHEN and CDR2 SYDVKM. The CDR3 covers 15 residues. The germline V and J ends were trimmed by 4 bases and 0 bases, with 12 bases remaining between them. Here immunoSEQ multiplex PCR was the method, and the copy in TCRdb shows in-frame clones only, minus some. The data contain roughly 36,000 clones, around 85% of them singletons. The chain has TRBV28 and TRBJ1-1, with D perhaps matching TRBD1 (5 bases). Material for sequencing was peripheral blood. This clonotype originated in a man in his 60s with acute or convalescent COVID-19. CDR3 residues: CASSSSRDVNTEAFF. The DNA for the CDR3 is TGTGCCAGCAGTTCGTCCAGGGATGTGAACACTGAAGCTTTCTTT.